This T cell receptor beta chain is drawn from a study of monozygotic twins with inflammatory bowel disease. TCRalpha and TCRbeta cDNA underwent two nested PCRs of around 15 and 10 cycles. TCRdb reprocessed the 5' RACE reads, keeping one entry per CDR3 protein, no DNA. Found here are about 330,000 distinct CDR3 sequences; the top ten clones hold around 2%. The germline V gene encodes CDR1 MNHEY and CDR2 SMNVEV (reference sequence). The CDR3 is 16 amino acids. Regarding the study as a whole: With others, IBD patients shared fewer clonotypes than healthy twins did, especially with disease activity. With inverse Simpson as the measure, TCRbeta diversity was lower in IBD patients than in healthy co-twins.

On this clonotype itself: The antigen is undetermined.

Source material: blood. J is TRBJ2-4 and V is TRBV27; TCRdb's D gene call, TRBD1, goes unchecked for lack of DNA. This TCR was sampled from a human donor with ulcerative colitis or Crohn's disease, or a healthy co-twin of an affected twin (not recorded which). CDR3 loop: CASSSGRENLGNIQYF.